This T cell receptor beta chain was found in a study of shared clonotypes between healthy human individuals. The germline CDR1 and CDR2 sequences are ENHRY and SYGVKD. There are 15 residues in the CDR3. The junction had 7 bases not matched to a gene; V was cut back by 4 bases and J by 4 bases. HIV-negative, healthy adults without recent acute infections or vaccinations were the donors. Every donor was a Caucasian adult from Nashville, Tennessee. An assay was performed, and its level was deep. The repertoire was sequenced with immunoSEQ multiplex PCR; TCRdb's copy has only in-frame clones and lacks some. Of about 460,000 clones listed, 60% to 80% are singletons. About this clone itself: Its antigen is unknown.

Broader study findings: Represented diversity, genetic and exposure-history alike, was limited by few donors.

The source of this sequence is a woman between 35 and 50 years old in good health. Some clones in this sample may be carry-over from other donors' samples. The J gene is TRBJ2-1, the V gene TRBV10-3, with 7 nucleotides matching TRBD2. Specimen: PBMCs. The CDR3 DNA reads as TGTGCCATCAGTGGGGACTACCCGGAGTACAATGAGCAGTTCTTC. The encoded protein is CAISGDYPEYNEQFF.